A selection of T cell receptor beta chains follows, all from one sample in a study of control samples from healthy donors and cancer patients. The table came from immunoSEQ multiplex PCR; TCRdb's copy has only in-frame clones and leaves some out. The sample lists about 150,000 clones, roughly 93% occurring once. The sequencing sample was made of blood. The origin of the receptors is a man in his fifties in good health. CDR3s include the opening cysteine and the closing phenylalanine or tryptophan. The D gene is left open where the match is weak. Where a row states a size, it is once, few, many or the class of an expanded clone; other rows omit it.

TRBJ1-1 | . | TRBV27 | . | CASRIAVGETEAFF | TGTGCCAGCAGGATAGCGGTTGGGGAAACTGAAGCTTTCTTT
TRBJ2-7 | TRBD1 | TRBV27 | . | CASTSTGKYEQYF | TGTGCCAGCACCTCGACAGGGAAGTACGAGCAGTACTTC
TRBJ2-5 | TRBD1 | TRBV15 | . | CATSRPGQRGGETQYF | TGTGCCACCAGCAGACCGGGACAGCGAGGTGGAGAGACCCAGTACTTC
TRBJ2-5 | . | TRBV28 | . | CASSFPVRQETQYF | TGTGCCAGCAGTTTCCCTGTCAGACAAGAGACCCAGTACTTC
TRBJ2-5 | TRBD1 | TRBV6-5 | once | CASNRGAIETQYF | TGTGCCAGCAACAGGGGGGCGATTGAGACCCAGTACTTC
TRBJ2-7 | TRBD1 | TRBV5-1 | . | CASSLDRATEQYF | TGCGCCAGCAGCCTGGACAGGGCCACCGAGCAGTACTTC
TRBJ2-3 | . | TRBV3-1/TRBV3-2 | . | CASSQRTDTQYF | TGTGCCAGCAGCCAGCGCACAGATACGCAGTATTTT
TRBJ2-7 | . | TRBV7-8 | . | CASSLSRDSAYEQYF | TGTGCCAGCAGCTTATCGCGGGATTCCGCGTACGAGCAGTACTTC
TRBJ2-7 | . | TRBV20-1 | once | CSARDSYEQYF | TGCAGTGCCCGTGACAGCTACGAGCAGTACTTC
TRBJ2-3 | TRBD2 | TRBV10-1 | . | CASSDRSAVEAGADTQYF | TGCGCCAGCAGTGACAGGAGTGCCGTTGAAGCGGGAGCAGATACGCAGTATTTT
TRBJ1-1 | . | TRBV5-1 | . | CASSPTDKNTEAFF | TGCGCCAGCAGTCCGACTGACAAGAACACTGAAGCTTTCTTT
TRBJ2-2 | . | TRBV2 | . | CASMGGSGELTGELFF | TGTGCCAGCATGGGTGGGAGCGGTGAACTCACCGGGGAGCTGTTTTTT
TRBJ2-1 | TRBD1 | TRBV3-1/TRBV3-2 | . | CASSSTSGGAYNEQFF | TGTGCCAGCAGCTCAACCTCAGGGGGCGCCTACAATGAGCAGTTCTTC
TRBJ1-1 | . | TRBV5-6 | . | CASSLLTGREAFF | TGTGCCAGCAGCTTGCTTACAGGGAGGGAAGCTTTCTTT
TRBJ1-1 | . | TRBV3-1/TRBV3-2 | . | CASSSRGDTEAFF | TGTGCCAGCAGCTCTCGGGGGGACACTGAAGCTTTCTTT
TRBJ1-2 | . | TRBV6-5 | . | CASGGRPMQGYTF | TGTGCCAGTGGGGGACGTCCTATGCAAGGCTACACCTTC
TRBJ1-1 | . | TRBV18 | . | CASSPGQLMNTEAFF | TGTGCCAGCTCGCCCGGACAGCTCATGAACACTGAAGCTTTCTTT
TRBJ1-1 | . | TRBV30 | . | CAWSVRSDEAFF | TGTGCCTGGAGTGTTCGGTCAGATGAAGCTTTCTTT
TRBJ1-3 | . | TRBV11-2 | . | CASSPTLPSGNTIYF | TGTGCCAGCAGCCCGACCTTACCCTCTGGAAACACCATATATTTT
TRBJ1-2 | TRBD1 | TRBV24-1 | . | CATSDPSGTGTNGYGYTF | TGTGCCACCAGTGATCCTTCCGGGACAGGGACCAACGGCTATGGCTACACCTTC
TRBJ1-1 | TRBD1 | TRBV29-1 | . | CSSLTGAEAFF | TGCAGCTCATTGACAGGGGCTGAAGCTTTCTTT
TRBJ1-1 | . | TRBV2 | . | CASRPDGNTEAFF | TGTGCCAGCAGACCCGACGGGAACACTGAAGCTTTCTTT
TRBJ2-3 | . | TRBV6-5 | . | CASSYSQQGDTQYF | TGTGCCAGCAGTTACTCACAGCAAGGAGATACGCAGTATTTT
TRBJ2-1 | . | TRBV5-4 | . | CASSLVVGPAAASYNEQFF | TGTGCCAGCAGCTTGGTGGTCGGTCCGGCTGCCGCCTCCTACAATGAGCAGTTCTTC
TRBJ1-3 | . | TRBV28 | . | CAREKPDGEEAGNTIYF | TGTGCCAGGGAAAAGCCCGACGGGGAGGAGGCTGGAAACACCATATATTTT
TRBJ2-5 | . | TRBV18 | . | CASSSGPKNLQETQYF | TGTGCCAGCTCATCGGGACCGAAGAATCTCCAAGAGACCCAGTACTTC
TRBJ2-2 | TRBD1 | TRBV27 | . | CASRSDRATGELFF | TGTGCCAGCAGATCGGACAGGGCCACCGGGGAGCTGTTTTTT
TRBJ1-3 | TRBD1 | TRBV19 | . | CASTDRATGNTIYF | TGTGCCAGTACCGACAGGGCGACGGGAAACACCATATATTTT
TRBJ2-7 | TRBD1 | TRBV7-9 | . | CASSFPATGYRGYHEQYF | TGTGCCAGCAGCTTCCCAGCGACAGGGTATAGGGGATACCACGAGCAGTACTTC
TRBJ1-3 | TRBD1 | TRBV5-4 | . | CASRSRGESNTIYF | TGTGCCAGCAGGTCCAGGGGGGAGTCGAACACCATATATTTT
TRBJ2-2 | TRBD2 | TRBV4-1 | . | CASSQFLAGEYTGELFF | TGCGCCAGCAGCCAATTTCTAGCGGGAGAGTACACCGGGGAGCTGTTTTTT
TRBJ2-3 | TRBD1 | TRBV5-1 | . | CASSRQGASTDTQYF | TGCGCCAGCAGTAGACAGGGGGCTAGCACAGATACGCAGTATTTT
TRBJ2-2 | . | TRBV5-1 | once | CASSLQGQNTGELFF | TGCGCCAGCAGCTTACAGGGTCAGAACACCGGGGAGCTGTTTTTT
TRBJ1-4 | TRBD1 | TRBV5-4 | . | CASSSAGTGGFGGEKLFF | TGTGCCAGCAGCTCCGCCGGGACAGGGGGATTCGGAGGGGAAAAACTGTTTTTT
TRBJ2-3 | . | TRBV24-1 | . | CATSSPIGAGGTDTQYF | TGTGCCACCAGTTCCCCCATAGGGGCTGGGGGCACAGATACGCAGTATTTT
TRBJ2-7 | TRBD1 | TRBV2 | . | CASSKDRGAYEQYF | TGTGCCAGCAGTAAGGACAGGGGTGCCTACGAGCAGTACTTC
TRBJ2-1 | . | TRBV6-5 | . | CASSYSRALTYNEQFF | TGTGCCAGCAGTTACTCGAGAGCTCTAACCTACAATGAGCAGTTCTTC
TRBJ2-2 | TRBD1 | TRBV4-2 | . | CASSHDRGRIGELFF | TGTGCCAGCAGCCATGACAGGGGAAGGATCGGGGAGCTGTTTTTT
TRBJ2-7 | . | TRBV19 | . | CASSPRDGEYEQYF | TGTGCCAGTAGTCCCCGGGACGGGGAATACGAGCAGTACTTC
TRBJ1-4 | TRBD1 | TRBV3-1/TRBV3-2 | . | CASSPPGQPNEKLFF | TGTGCCAGCAGCCCACCGGGACAGCCTAATGAAAAACTGTTTTTT
TRBJ1-5 | . | TRBV12-3/TRBV12-4 | . | CASSGQGGQPQHF | TGTGCCAGCAGTGGGCAGGGAGGTCAGCCCCAGCATTTT
TRBJ2-3 | TRBD2 | TRBV11-2 | . | CASSSPWEREGPSTDTQYF | TGTGCCAGCAGCTCCCCGTGGGAGCGGGAGGGACCGAGCACAGATACGCAGTATTTT
TRBJ2-6 | . | TRBV28 | . | CASSKSPSGANVLTF | TGTGCCAGCAGCAAGAGTCCCTCTGGGGCCAACGTCCTGACTTTC
TRBJ2-7 | TRBD2 | TRBV6-2/TRBV6-3 | . | CASSSRGRADYEQYF | TGTGCCAGCAGTTCTCGCGGGAGGGCTGACTACGAGCAGTACTTC
TRBJ2-7 | TRBD2 | TRBV10-1 | once | CASSEISGLVGYEQYF | TGCGCCAGCAGTGAGATTTCGGGACTAGTTGGCTACGAGCAGTACTTC